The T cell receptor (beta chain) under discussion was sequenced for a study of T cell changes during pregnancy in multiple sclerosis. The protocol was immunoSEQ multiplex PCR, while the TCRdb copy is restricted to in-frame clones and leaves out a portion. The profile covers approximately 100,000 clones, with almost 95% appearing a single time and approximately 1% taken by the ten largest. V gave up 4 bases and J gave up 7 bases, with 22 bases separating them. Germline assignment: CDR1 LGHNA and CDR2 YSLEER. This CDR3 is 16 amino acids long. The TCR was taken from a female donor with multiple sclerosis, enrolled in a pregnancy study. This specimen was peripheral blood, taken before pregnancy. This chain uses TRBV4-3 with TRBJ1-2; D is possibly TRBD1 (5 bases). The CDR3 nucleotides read TGCGCCAGCAGCCTCGCGACCCTCGGCGCGGGACTTGGCTACACCTTC. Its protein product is CASSLATLGAGLGYTF.